This is a list of T cell receptor beta chains from one sample in a study of T cell changes during pregnancy in multiple sclerosis. Sequencing used immunoSEQ multiplex PCR; TCRdb keeps in-frame clones, though not all of them. Seen here are about 100,000 clones, around 90% observed once, and the top ten hold 1% to 1.5%. The material was peripheral blood, obtained in the second trimester of pregnancy. The receptors here all came from a female donor with multiple sclerosis, enrolled in a pregnancy study. CDR3s include the opening cysteine and the closing phenylalanine or tryptophan.

TRBV6-1,15,TRBJ1-1,CASSEIYRGQPEAFF
TRBV27,15,TRBJ2-7,CASSLYRGRGYEQYF
TRBV18,15,TRBJ2-4,CASSETPTGLDIQYF
TRBV5-5,14,TRBJ1-2,CASSPGQGWIGYTF
TRBV6-1,15,TRBJ1-5,CASSEGGWGNQPQHF
TRBV7-9,18,TRBJ2-7,CASSLGAPIVGDSYEQYF
TRBV4-1,18,TRBJ1-1,CASSQEPGQGAMNTEAFF
TRBV28,15,TRBJ1-2,CASSSGRQGVDGYTF
TRBV10-3,16,TRBJ2-7,CAISEPASGVSYEQYF
TRBV14,13,TRBJ1-4,CASSRTGWGELFF
TRBV4-2,16,TRBJ1-2,CASSQDELGQGYGYTF
TRBV6-6,12,TRBJ2-1,CASGIAEGEQFF
TRBV5-1,16,TRBJ2-3,CASSFGLGQRVDTQYF
TRBV28,11,TRBJ2-1,CASTGVNEQFF
TRBV27,16,TRBJ2-1,CASSVSRGVPNNEQFF
TRBV6-6,14,TRBJ1-4,CASSYPPRVEKLFF
TRBV28,13,TRBJ1-2,CASSFGQGRGYTF
TRBV6-1,14,TRBJ2-5,CANRDDKWFETQYF
TRBV29-1,12,TRBJ1-3,CSVVYSGNTIYF
TRBV5-6,15,TRBJ1-3,CASSFWYSSGNTIYF
TRBV7-3,13,TRBJ2-5,CASSSGQGETQYF
TRBV20-1,11,TRBJ1-1,CSARDSYEAFF
TRBV30,19,TRBJ2-4,CAWRSGWTSGPVAKNIQYF
TRBV4-2,16,TRBJ2-3,CASSLRTGASTDTQYF
TRBV4-1,15,TRBJ1-2,CASSQDLQRNYGYTF
TRBV5-1,14,TRBJ2-2,CASRGGANTGELFF
TRBV18,19,TRBJ1-5,CASSLAGTGYGGSNQPQHF
TRBV28,18,TRBJ1-1,CASSIYPGYRALNTEAFF
TRBV5-1,14,TRBJ1-1,CASSLGLLNTEAFF
TRBV9,17,TRBJ2-2,CASSVARDNMNTGELFF
TRBV9,14,TRBJ1-2,CASSAGGQGEGYTF
TRBV13,14,TRBJ2-3,CASSWTSSPDTQYF
TRBV19,16,TRBJ2-7,CASTAGTGGPFYEQYF
TRBV30,14,TRBJ1-1,CAQNRGGEVTEAFF
TRBV29-1,15,TRBJ2-4,CSVEVLGQGKNIQYF
TRBV19,13,TRBJ1-5,CASQRGGGQPQHF
TRBV30,16,TRBJ1-5,CAWSVRRGQSNQPQHF
TRBV30,14,TRBJ2-2,CAWRETGYSGELFF
TRBV7-9,14,TRBJ2-7,CASSLGSSRYEQYF
TRBV7-9,18,TRBJ1-1,CASSLGLGQGRMNTEAFF
TRBV11-2,13,TRBJ1-5,CASSLVGDQPQHF
TRBV7-9,13,TRBJ1-1,CASSLTGVPEAFF
TRBV5-1,18,TRBJ2-7,CASSLDRVKGDKAFEQYF
TRBV10-3,13,TRBJ2-7,CAILGQGAYEQYF
TRBV5-4,14,TRBJ2-7,CASSLDSGSYEQYF
TRBV28,14,TRBJ1-1,CASTQPDRGTEAFF
TRBV12-2,16,TRBJ2-7,CASQVLSGRASYEQYF